The 20 T cell receptor beta chains listed next were all sequenced from one sample in a study of blood T cell repertoires in COVID-19. The data were produced by immunoSEQ multiplex PCR, yet TCRdb's version contains in-frame clones alone and is incomplete. This sample has more than 60,000 clones, with 80% to 85% found just once. The sample consisted of peripheral blood. The source is a man in his fifties with acute or convalescent COVID-19.

The chain links TRBV30 to TRBJ2-7, with D possibly being TRBD2 (5 bases). Germline V gives CDR1 GTSNPN, CDR2 SVGIG (reference sequence). Trimming removed 0 bases from V and 3 bases from J, with 18 bases in between. The CDR3 extends over 16 amino acids. This chain's CDR3 is CAWSVPPERAGYEQYF. The CDR3 DNA reads TGTGCCTGGAGTGTACCCCCGGAAAGGGCGGGCTACGAGCAGTACTTC. The full variable domain, with the rest looked up from reference TRBV30 and TRBJ2-7, is SQTIHQWPATLVQPVGSPLSLECTVEGTSNPNLYWYRQAAGRGLQLLFYSVGIGQISSEVPQNLSASRPQDRQFILSSKKLLLSDSGFYLCAWSVPPERAGYEQYFGPGTRLTVT.

The J gene is TRBJ2-7, the V gene TRBV30; tentatively, D is TRBD1 (6 bases). V was pared by 0 bases and J by 3 bases, with 15 bases between. Per the germline V gene, CDR1 is GTSNPN and CDR2 is SVGIG (reference sequence). The CDR3 is made up of 15 amino acids. CDR3 protein: CAWSVGTKGLYEQYF. CDR3 DNA: TGTGCCTGGAGTGTAGGGACAAAAGGGCTCTACGAGCAGTACTTC.

This rearrangement joins TRBV28 to TRBJ1-4; D is possibly TRBD1 (5 bases). Per germline, CDR1 MDHEN and CDR2 SYDVKM. The CDR3 sequence is 13 residues long. The V and J ends lost 2 bases and 6 bases respectively, with 7 bases between them. CDR3 coding DNA: TGTGCCAGCAGTTTAGGGGCGGATGAAAAACTGTTTTTT. Translating it yields CASSLGADEKLFF.

The chain uses TRBV24-1 and TRBJ2-1; 10 bases are a match to TRBD2. Germline CDR1 and CDR2: KGHDR and SFDVKD. This CDR3 contains 17 residues. V lost 0 bases to trimming and J lost 9 bases; unmatched junction nucleotides: 10. The CDR3 region is CATSDLPTSGKLGEQFF. The CDR3 DNA reads as TGTGCCACCAGTGATTTGCCCACTAGCGGGAAACTCGGTGAGCAGTTCTTC.

The rearrangement uses TRBV7-2 and TRBJ2-5; TRBD2 aligns across 7 bases. V lost 2 bases to trimming and J lost 2 bases; unmatched junction nucleotides: 5. The germline gives CDR1 SGHTA, CDR2 FQGNSA. CDR3 length: 15 residues. The CDR3, as DNA: TGTGCCAGCAGCTTAAACGGGGGGAAACAAGAGACCCAGTACTTC. The encoded protein is CASSLNGGKQETQYF.

This chain uses TRBV6-5 with TRBJ2-3, with a weak D call TRBD2 (6 bases). Trimming removed 7 bases from V and 0 bases from J, with 14 bases in between. The germline V gene has CDR1 MNHEY and CDR2 SVGAGI. This CDR3 region has 15 residues. CDR3 in DNA: TGTGCCAGCACCCCTCCGGGACTGAGCACAGATACGCAGTATTTT. Translated, it gives CASTPPGLSTDTQYF.

The V call is TRBV19, the J call TRBJ1-2, with D hard to call. The CDR3 has 12 residues. Germline CDR1 reads LNHDA; CDR2 reads SQIVND (reference sequence). Trimming left V 8 bases short and J 10 bases short, with 17 bases between. CDR3 sequence reads: CASASVGGYYTF. CDR3 sequence (DNA): TGTGCCAGTGCCTCCGTAGGCGGATACTACACCTTC.

This chain joins TRBV10-2 and TRBJ1-4; the D gene is possibly TRBD1 (5 bases). This CDR3 has 14 amino acids. V was trimmed by 2 bases and J by 10 bases, leaving 14 bases between them. Germline V gene data show CDR1 as WSHSY and CDR2 as SAAADI. As DNA, the CDR3 is TGCGCCAGCAGTGAGCAGGGAACGGCTCGAAAACTGTTTTTT. Translating gives CASSEQGTARKLFF.

With respect to this clone: The DNA is left out, because the CDR3 cannot be placed on it with certainty; the CDR3 is given as TCRdb lists it. J is TRBJ2-7 and V is TRBV7-9; the table assigns TRBD1, which was not confirmed against the DNA. The V gene's germline CDR1 is SEHNR and CDR2 FQNEAQ (reference sequence). The CDR3 length is 14 residues, termini included. CDR3 residues: CASSFRARGLEQYF.

The CDR3 bases are TGTGCCAGCAGTTACCGGGGGAGGTACTACGAGCAGTACTTC. Encoded protein: CASSYRGRYYEQYF. The genes are TRBV6-2 or TRBV6-3 and TRBJ2-7, with TRBD2 as a possible D gene (6 bases). The germline V and J ends were trimmed by 2 bases and 3 bases, with 11 bases remaining between them. Germline CDR1 is MNHEY and CDR2 is SVGEGT. CDR3 length: 14 amino acids.

The chain carries TRBV10-3 and TRBJ2-1; the D gene is possibly TRBD1 (6 bases). Germline V CDR1 and CDR2: ENHRY, SYGVKD. The CDR3 is 13 residues long. Trimming stripped 9 bases from V and 3 bases from J, with 12 bases between. The CDR3 bases are TGTGCCATGCAGGGGACGGACTACAATGAGCAGTTCTTC. Translation gives CAMQGTDYNEQFF.

This clone came up a few times. This rearrangement joins TRBV6-5 to TRBJ1-1; possibly TRBD1 for D (5 bases). Trimming cost V 10 bases and J 0 bases, with 15 bases left between them. Germline CDR1 and CDR2: MNHEY and SVGAGI. CDR3 length: 14 residues. DNA for the CDR3: TGTGCCACCGGGAGGGGCCTTATGAACACTGAAGCTTTCTTT. This gives the protein CATGRGLMNTEAFF.

The rearrangement joins TRBV28 to TRBJ2-1, with D maybe TRBD2 (7 bases). Looked up from germline, CDR1 is MDHEN and CDR2 is SYDVKM. V was cut by 2 bases and J by 5 bases, with 13 bases left in between. The CDR3 loop spans 15 amino acids. CDR3 sequence: CASSLLGGQNNEQFF. CDR3 DNA: TGTGCCAGCAGTTTACTGGGGGGGCAAAACAATGAGCAGTTCTTC. The variable domain in full, completed from reference TRBV28 and TRBJ2-1, reads DVKVTQSSRYLVKRTGEKVFLECVQDMDHENMFWYRQDPGLGLRLIYFSYDVKMKEKGDIPEGYSVSREKKERFSLILESASTNQTSMYLCASSLLGGQNNEQFFGPGTRLTVL.

The chain couples TRBV6-5 to TRBJ2-7; no firm D call. Trimming pared 0 bases from V and 4 bases from J, leaving 7 bases between. The CDR3 runs to 13 residues. Germline CDR1 reads MNHEY; CDR2 reads SVGAGI. This CDR3 reads CASSYSSTYEQYF. Here the CDR3 DNA reads TGTGCCAGCAGTTACTCGTCGACTTACGAGCAGTACTTC.

The J gene is TRBJ2-3, the V gene TRBV6-5, with 8 nucleotides matching TRBD2. V was pared by 4 bases and J by 0 bases, with 6 bases of the junction left unmatched. CDR3 length: 16 residues. The germline V gene has CDR1 MNHEY and CDR2 SVGAGI. CDR3 sequence (DNA): TGTGCCAGCAGTTCCCTAGCGGGCAAAAGCACAGATACGCAGTATTTT. Protein: CASSSLAGKSTDTQYF.

J is TRBJ1-6 and V is TRBV19, with D tentatively TRBD1 (6 bases). The V end was cut by 7 bases, the J end by 6 bases, with 16 bases between. The length of the CDR3 is 15 residues. CDR1 LNHDA and CDR2 SQIVND come from the germline V gene (reference sequence). The CDR3 sequence is CASMDDRKGNSPLHF. The DNA for the CDR3 is TGTGCCAGTATGGACGACAGGAAGGGTAATTCACCCCTCCACTTT.

This chain connects TRBV5-4 to TRBJ2-7, with D perhaps matching TRBD1 (7 bases). The CDR3 loop spans 17 amino acids. Trimming pared 4 bases from V and 0 bases from J, leaving 20 bases between. Germline V CDR1 and CDR2: SGHNT, YYREEE (reference sequence). The CDR3 reads CASSPTHRRGPSYEQYF. The CDR3 DNA follows: TGTGCCAGCAGCCCCACACACCGGAGGGGGCCCTCCTACGAGCAGTACTTC.

This chain links TRBV5-8 with TRBJ2-7; 12 nucleotides align to TRBD2. The germline V gene has CDR1 SGHTS and CDR2 YDEGEE. V gave up 0 bases and J gave up 0 bases; unmatched junction bases: 13. CDR3 length equals 20 residues. This CDR3 reads CASSLASGLAGSGLSYEQYF. CDR3 DNA: TGTGCCAGCAGCTTGGCCTCAGGACTAGCGGGGTCCGGACTCTCCTACGAGCAGTACTTC.

In DNA, the CDR3 is TGTGCCAGCAGCTCGACAGGGGGCGCGAACACTGAAGCTTTCTTT. Translation: CASSSTGGANTEAFF. The J gene is TRBJ1-1, the V gene TRBV7-9; 10 bases are a match to TRBD1. V shed 4 bases, J shed 1 base, and the junction held 3 bases outside the gene matches. CDR3 length: 15 residues. Looked up from germline, CDR1 is SEHNR and CDR2 is FQNEAQ (reference sequence).

This clone was observed a handful of times. The chain is built from TRBV28 and TRBJ1-1, with D unresolved. V lost 5 bases to trimming and J lost 1 base, with 17 bases between them. The CDR3 sequence is 16 residues long. Germline loops: CDR1 MDHEN, CDR2 SYDVKM. The CDR3 loop is CASSPPGLASNTEAFF. For the CDR3, the DNA is TGTGCCAGCAGTCCGCCGGGGTTGGCGTCGAACACTGAAGCTTTCTTT.